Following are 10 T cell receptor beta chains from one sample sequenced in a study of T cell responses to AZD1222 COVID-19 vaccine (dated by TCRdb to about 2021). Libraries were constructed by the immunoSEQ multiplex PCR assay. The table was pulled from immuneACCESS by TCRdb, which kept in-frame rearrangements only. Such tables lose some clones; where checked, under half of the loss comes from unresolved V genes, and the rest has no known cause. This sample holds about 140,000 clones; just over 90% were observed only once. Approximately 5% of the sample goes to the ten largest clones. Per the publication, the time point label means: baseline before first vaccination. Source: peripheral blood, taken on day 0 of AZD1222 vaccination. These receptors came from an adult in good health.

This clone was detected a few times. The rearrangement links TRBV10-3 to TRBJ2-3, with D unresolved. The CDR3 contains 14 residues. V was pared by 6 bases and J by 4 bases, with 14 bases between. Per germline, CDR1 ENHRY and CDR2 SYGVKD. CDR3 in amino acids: CAISRAKEADTQYF. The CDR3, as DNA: TGTGCCATCAGCCGGGCCAAAGAAGCAGATACGCAGTATTTT.

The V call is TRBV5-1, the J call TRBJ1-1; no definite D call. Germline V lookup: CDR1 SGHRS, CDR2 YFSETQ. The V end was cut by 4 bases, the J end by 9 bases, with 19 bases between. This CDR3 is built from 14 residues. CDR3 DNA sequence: TGCGCCAGCAGCCCTGGGGAGACGGGAGCAAAAGCTTTCTTT. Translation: CASSPGETGAKAFF.

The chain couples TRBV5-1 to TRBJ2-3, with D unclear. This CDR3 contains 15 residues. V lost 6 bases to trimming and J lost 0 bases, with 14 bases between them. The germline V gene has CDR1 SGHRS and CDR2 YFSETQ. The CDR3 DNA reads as TGCGCCAGCACCCCCTATGGATCTAGCACAGATACGCAGTATTTT. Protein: CASTPYGSSTDTQYF.

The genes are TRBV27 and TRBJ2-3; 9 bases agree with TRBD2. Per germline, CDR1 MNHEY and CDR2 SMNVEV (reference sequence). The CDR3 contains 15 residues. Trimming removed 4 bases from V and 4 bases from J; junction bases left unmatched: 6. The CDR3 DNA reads TGTGCCAGCAGTTGGCTAGCGGGACGTTCAGATACGCAGTATTTT. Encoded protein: CASSWLAGRSDTQYF.

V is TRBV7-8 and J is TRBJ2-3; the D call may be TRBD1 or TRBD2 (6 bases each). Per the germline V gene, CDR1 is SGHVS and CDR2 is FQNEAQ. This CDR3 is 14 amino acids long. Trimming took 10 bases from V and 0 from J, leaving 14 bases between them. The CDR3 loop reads CATAGGISTDTQYF. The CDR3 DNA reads TGTGCCACAGCCGGGGGCATTAGCACAGATACGCAGTATTTT.

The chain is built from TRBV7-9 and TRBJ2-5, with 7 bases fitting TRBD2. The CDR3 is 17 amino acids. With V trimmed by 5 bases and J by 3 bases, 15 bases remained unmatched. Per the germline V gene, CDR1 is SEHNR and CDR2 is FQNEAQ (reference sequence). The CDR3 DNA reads TGTGCCAGCAGCCAACTTTATCCACTGGGGAGGGAAGAGACCCAGTACTTC. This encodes CASSQLYPLGREETQYF.

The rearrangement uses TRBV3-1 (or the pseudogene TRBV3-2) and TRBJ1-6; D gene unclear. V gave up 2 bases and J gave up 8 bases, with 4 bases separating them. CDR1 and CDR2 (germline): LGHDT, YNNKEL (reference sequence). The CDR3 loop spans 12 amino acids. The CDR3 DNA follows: TGTGCCAGCAGCCAATCACATTCACCCCTCCACTTT. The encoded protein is CASSQSHSPLHF.

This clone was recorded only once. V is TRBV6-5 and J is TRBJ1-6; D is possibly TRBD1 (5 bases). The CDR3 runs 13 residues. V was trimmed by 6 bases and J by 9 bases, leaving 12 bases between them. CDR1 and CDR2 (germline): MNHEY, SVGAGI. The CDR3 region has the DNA TGTGCCAGCAGCCAATATGGGGGTTCACCCCTCCACTTT. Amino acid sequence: CASSQYGGSPLHF.

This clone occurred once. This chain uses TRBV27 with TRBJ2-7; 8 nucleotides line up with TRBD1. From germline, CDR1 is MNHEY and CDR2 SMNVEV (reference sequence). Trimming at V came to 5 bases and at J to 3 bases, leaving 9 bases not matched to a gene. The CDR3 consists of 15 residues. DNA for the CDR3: TGTGCCAGCAGTATAGGACAGGGATCTAGCTACGAGCAGTACTTC. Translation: CASSIGQGSSYEQYF.

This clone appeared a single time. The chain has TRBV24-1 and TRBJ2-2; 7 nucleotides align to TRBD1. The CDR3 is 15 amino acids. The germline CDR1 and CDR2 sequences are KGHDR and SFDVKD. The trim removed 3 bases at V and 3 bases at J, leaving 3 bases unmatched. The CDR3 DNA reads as TGTGCCACCAGTGATCCCGACAGGGACACCGGGGAGCTGTTTTTT. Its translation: CATSDPDRDTGELFF.